These 24 T cell receptor beta chains originate from one sample sequenced in a study of cytomegalovirus exposure and HLA in healthy donors. The primer mix had 60 Vbeta and 13 Jbeta primers. Libraries were prepared by immunoSEQ multiplex PCR; TCRdb keeps only in-frame clonotypes and omits some of them. The table shows about 130,000 clones, with 70% to 80% occurring only once. The sequencing input was PBMCs. The receptors were gathered from a female donor in good health and CMV-seronegative.

V gene TRBV9 combines with J gene TRBJ2-7; D uncertain. The CDR3 has 14 residues. Trimming pared 1 base from V and 0 bases from J, leaving 8 bases between. The germline gives CDR1 SGDLS, CDR2 YYNGEE. The CDR3 sequence is CASSVSLSSYEQYF. In nucleotides, the CDR3 is TGTGCCAGCAGCGTATCCCTGAGCTCCTACGAGCAGTACTTC.

The rearrangement joins TRBV6-5 to TRBJ2-7; 9 bases match TRBD1. The length of the CDR3 is 13 residues. V lost 5 bases and J lost 3; bases outside the gene matches: 2. Germline CDR1 MNHEY, CDR2 SVGAGI. The chain's CDR3 is CASSKTGGYEQYF. The CDR3 DNA sequence: TGTGCCAGCAGTAAGACAGGGGGCTACGAGCAGTACTTC.

This clone was seen a single time. The rearrangement links TRBV9 to TRBJ1-1, with TRBD1 matching 7 bases. This CDR3 has 14 amino acids. Germline trimming cut 0 bases from V and 1 base from J; bases unmatched to any gene: 0. In germline, CDR1 is SGDLS, CDR2 YYNGEE. CDR3 residues: CASSVGTGNTEAFF. CDR3 bases: TGTGCCAGCAGCGTAGGGACAGGGAACACTGAAGCTTTCTTT.

The chain links TRBV30 to TRBJ2-7, with 7 bases identical to TRBD2. The CDR3 length is 14 residues. The trim removed 1 base at V and 5 bases at J, leaving 8 bases unmatched. Germline CDR1 and CDR2: GTSNPN and SVGIG (reference sequence). The CDR3: CAWSGLAPSHEQYF. CDR3 sequence (DNA): TGTGCCTGGAGTGGACTAGCACCGAGCCACGAGCAGTACTTC. Using reference TRBV30 and TRBJ2-7 for the parts outside the CDR3, the full variable domain is SQTIHQWPATLVQPVGSPLSLECTVEGTSNPNLYWYRQAAGRGLQLLFYSVGIGQISSEVPQNLSASRPQDRQFILSSKKLLLSDSGFYLCAWSGLAPSHEQYFGPGTRLTVT.

The chain joins TRBV6-5 to TRBJ2-7, with 7 bases aligning to TRBD2. The length of the CDR3 is 15 residues. Germline CDR1 and CDR2: MNHEY and SVGAGI. The ends lost 2 bases at V and 0 bases at J; junction bases unmatched: 4. CDR3 in amino acids: CASSYGDYSSYEQYF. The CDR3 nucleotides are TGTGCCAGCAGTTACGGGGACTACAGCTCCTACGAGCAGTACTTC.

The chain has TRBV19 and TRBJ1-2; 10 nucleotides match TRBD1. Germline V gene data show CDR1 as LNHDA and CDR2 as SQIVND (reference sequence). The CDR3 has 13 amino acids. V trimming: 5 bases; J trimming: 7 bases; junction bases outside the gene matches: 4. The CDR3 is CASSADRGFGYTF. The CDR3 DNA reads TGTGCCAGTAGTGCGGACAGGGGGTTTGGCTACACCTTC.

The J gene is TRBJ1-2, the V gene TRBV4-1; D perhaps matches TRBD1 (6 bases). The CDR3 covers 16 residues. Germline V lookup: CDR1 MGHRA, CDR2 YSYEKL. The germline V and J ends were trimmed by 2 bases and 5 bases, with 18 bases remaining between them. Here the CDR3 DNA reads TGCGCCAGCAGCCAACCCGTCGCAGGGGCTAGGTATGGCTACACCTTC. Translated: CASSQPVAGARYGYTF.

This chain joins TRBV18 and TRBJ1-1, with a weak D call TRBD1 (5 bases). The V end was cut by 3 bases, the J end by 4 bases, with 15 bases between. The CDR3 totals 15 residues. Germline V gene lookup returns CDR1 KGHSH and CDR2 LQKENI. The CDR3 reads CASSPRAGGSTEAFF. CDR3 sequence (DNA): TGTGCCAGCTCACCGCGGGCGGGGGGTAGCACTGAAGCTTTCTTT.

This clone came up once. This chain uses TRBV6-6 with TRBJ1-1; no reliable D call. The CDR3 runs 11 residues. Germline V gives CDR1 MNHNY, CDR2 SVGAGI (reference sequence). Trimming stripped 8 bases from V and 1 base from J, with 5 bases between. This CDR3 is CASVRNTEAFF. CDR3 nucleotides: TGTGCCAGCGTCCGGAACACTGAAGCTTTCTTT.

V usage is TRBV5-4 and J usage is TRBJ2-1, with 9 bases aligning to TRBD1. This CDR3 has 14 amino acids. Germline CDR1 is SGHNT and CDR2 is YYREEE (reference sequence). The V gene end was trimmed by 6 bases and the J gene end by 2 bases; junction bases not matched to a gene: 3. The CDR3 region has the DNA TGTGCCAGCACCCGACAGGGGGCCTACAATGAGCAGTTCTTC. It specifies CASTRQGAYNEQFF.

The V gene is TRBV18, the J gene TRBJ1-2; 10 positions agree with TRBD1. The CDR3 runs 12 residues. CDR1 and CDR2 from the germline V gene are KGHSH and LQKENI. The V gene end was trimmed by 6 bases and the J gene end by 9 bases; junction bases not matched to a gene: 4. In nucleotides, the CDR3 is TGTGCCAGCTCGCTGGACAGGGGGAGCTACACCTTC. Protein product: CASSLDRGSYTF.

This clone was counted once. The rearrangement uses TRBV11-3 and TRBJ2-2; TRBD1 matches at 7 bases. The CDR3 has 13 amino acids. From germline, CDR1 is SGHNT and CDR2 YENEEA. Trimming removed 4 bases from V and 7 bases from J; junction bases left unmatched: 3. The CDR3 protein is CASSSHRGGELFF. CDR3 in DNA: TGTGCCAGCAGCTCGCACAGGGGCGGGGAGCTGTTTTTT.

The gene calls are TRBV6-6 and TRBJ2-3; TRBD2 matches 8 bases. The V gene's germline CDR1 is MNHNY and CDR2 SVGAGI (reference sequence). The CDR3 runs 13 residues. CDR3: CVSGGEAADTQYF. The DNA of the CDR3 is TGTGTTTCCGGGGGGGAGGCGGCAGATACGCAGTATTTT.

This chain connects TRBV27 to TRBJ2-7; TRBD2 is a possible D gene (6 bases). Trimming pared 4 bases from V and 3 bases from J, leaving 19 bases between. The CDR3 is 16 amino acids. Germline V lookup: CDR1 MNHEY, CDR2 SMNVEV (reference sequence). The CDR3 region is CASSSSTRGLGYEQYF. In nucleotides, the CDR3 is TGTGCCAGCAGTTCTTCTACCCGGGGGTTGGGCTACGAGCAGTACTTC.

The chain carries TRBV7-2 and TRBJ1-1, with 8 bases lining up with TRBD1. Losses at the gene ends were 7 bases for V and 3 bases for J; bases not matched to a gene: 7. Germline V gene lookup returns CDR1 SGHTA and CDR2 FQGNSA. This CDR3 is built from 14 residues. The CDR3 region has the DNA TGTGCCAGCACCGGACAGGGCGTGTACACTGAAGCTTTCTTT. Translated, it gives CASTGQGVYTEAFF.

The chain is built from TRBV6-1 and TRBJ2-3, with D possibly matching TRBD2 (5 bases). Germline assignment: CDR1 MNHNS and CDR2 SASEGT. This CDR3 comprises 14 residues. With 5 bases removed from V and 4 bases from J, the gap between germline ends came to 13 bases. The CDR3 is CASSKAGLPDTQYF. The DNA for the CDR3 is TGTGCCAGCAGTAAGGCGGGCCTGCCAGATACGCAGTATTTT.

This rearrangement joins TRBV19 to TRBJ2-3; 7 bases match TRBD2. The germline CDR1 and CDR2 sequences are LNHDA and SQIVND (reference sequence). J was trimmed by 0 bases and V by 3 bases; bases with no gene match: 6. The CDR3 totals 16 residues. The CDR3 coding sequence is TGTGCCAGTAGTATCTCTAGCGGTGCTAGCACAGATACGCAGTATTTT. Translated, it gives CASSISSGASTDTQYF.

V is TRBV10-1 and J is TRBJ1-1; D is perhaps TRBD1 (6 bases). The V gene lost 4 bases and the J gene lost 12 bases, with 15 bases spanning the gap. The CDR3 covers 12 residues. Looked up from germline, CDR1 is WNHNN and CDR2 is SYGVQD (reference sequence). This CDR3 is CASSATGILTFF. The CDR3 nucleotides are TGCGCCAGCAGTGCGACAGGCATCCTTACTTTCTTT.

The chain recombines TRBV4-2 with TRBJ1-2, with TRBD1 identical over 7 bases. The V segment lost 2 bases and the J segment 4 bases; nucleotides outside the gene matches: 7. Per the germline V gene, CDR1 is LGHNA and CDR2 is YNFKEQ. CDR3 length: 15 residues. The CDR3 reads CASSQYRGAGYGYTF. The CDR3 DNA is TGTGCCAGCAGCCAATACAGGGGCGCGGGCTATGGCTACACCTTC.

This clone was observed a handful of times. This sequence joins TRBV27 and TRBJ2-3, with D possibly matching TRBD2 (6 bases). Germline assignment: CDR1 MNHEY and CDR2 SMNVEV (reference sequence). Trimming stripped 2 bases from V and 5 bases from J, with 14 bases between. The CDR3 is 15 amino acids. The CDR3 DNA reads as TGTGCCAGCAGTTTACGGCGGCCGGGAGAAGATACGCAGTATTTT. Translation: CASSLRRPGEDTQYF.

V is TRBV7-2 and J is TRBJ2-3, with no clear D. Between the trimmed V and J ends, which lost 4 bases and 5 bases, there was a span of 10 bases. Germline V gene data show CDR1 as SGHTA and CDR2 as FQGNSA. CDR3 length equals 13 residues. CDR3 in DNA: TGTGCCAGCAGCTCCTATCTGAGAGATACGCAGTATTTT. Translating it yields CASSSYLRDTQYF. Complete variable domain (other parts from reference TRBV7-2 and TRBJ2-3): GAGVSQSPSNKVTEKGKDVELRCDPISGHTALYWYRQSLGQGLEFLIYFQGNSAPDKSGLPSDRFSAERTGGSVSTLTIQRTQQEDSAVYLCASSSYLRDTQYFGPGTRLTVL.

The chain joins TRBV4-1 to TRBJ2-7, with D possibly matching TRBD2 (6 bases). The CDR3 runs to 16 residues. From germline, CDR1 is MGHRA and CDR2 YSYEKL. Between the trimmed V and J ends, which lost 0 bases and 6 bases, there was a span of 18 bases. The CDR3 loop is CASSQDRDSLAFEQYF. The CDR3 DNA sequence: TGCGCCAGCAGCCAAGACCGGGACTCCCTGGCGTTCGAGCAGTACTTC.

The rearrangement links TRBV25-1 to TRBJ2-1; the match to TRBD1 covers 12 bases. This CDR3 has 16 residues. Germline values: CDR1 MGHDK, CDR2 SYGVNS. The V segment lost 4 bases and the J segment 6 bases; nucleotides outside the gene matches: 7. The CDR3 protein is CASSGDRGPMFNEQFF. As DNA, the CDR3 is TGTGCCAGCAGTGGGGACAGGGGGCCAATGTTCAATGAGCAGTTCTTC.

This clone showed up just a few times. This chain uses TRBV5-4 with TRBJ2-3; the D gene is possibly TRBD2 (6 bases). The CDR3 totals 15 residues. Between the trimmed V and J ends, which lost 7 bases and 1 base, there was a span of 16 bases. The germline gives CDR1 SGHNT, CDR2 YYREEE (reference sequence). The CDR3 spells CASAPRESGTDTQYF. CDR3 DNA: TGTGCCAGCGCACCCCGGGAGAGCGGCACAGATACGCAGTATTTT.